This is a list of T cell receptor beta chains from one sample in a study of blood T cell repertoires in COVID-19. The data were produced by immunoSEQ multiplex PCR, yet TCRdb's version contains in-frame clones alone and is incomplete. The sample lists over 300,000 clones; around 87% were seen once. The specimen sequenced was peripheral blood. The receptors stem from a man aged 18 to 35 with active or convalescent COVID-19. Both conserved end residues are part of each CDR3. Each record gives: clone size, D gene, V gene, J gene, CDR3 protein, CDR3 DNA. A D gene is named only where the DNA matches it firmly. Only some rows state a clone size, as once, few, many or a class for expanded clones.

>few|TRBD1|TRBV28|TRBJ1-2
CASSPIFGTVGYTF
TGTGCCAGCAGTCCCATTTTCGGGACAGTTGGCTACACCTTC
>-|TRBD1|TRBV28|TRBJ1-2
CASSRDRGIDYGYTF
TGTGCCAGCAGTAGAGACAGGGGGATTGACTATGGCTACACCTTC
>-|TRBD1|TRBV4-1|TRBJ1-2
CASRIPGQGDYGYTF
TGCGCCAGCAGAATTCCGGGACAGGGCGACTATGGCTACACCTTC
>-|TRBD1|TRBV18|TRBJ2-5
CASSPGQKETQYF
TGTGCCAGCTCACCGGGACAGAAGGAGACCCAGTACTTC
>-|-|TRBV7-3|TRBJ1-1
CASSPRQITEAFF
TGTGCCAGCAGCCCCCGACAGATCACTGAAGCTTTCTTT
>-|-|TRBV29-1|TRBJ2-7
CSVELPSYEQYF
TGCAGCGTTGAACTTCCGTCCTACGAGCAGTACTTC
>-|TRBD2|TRBV3-1/TRBV3-2|TRBJ2-3
CASLTPGGDTQYF
TGTGCCAGCCTGACTCCGGGGGGGGATACGCAGTATTTT
>-|TRBD1|TRBV20-1|TRBJ2-5
CSASQGQGQETQYF
TGCAGTGCTAGTCAGGGACAGGGCCAAGAGACCCAGTACTTC
>-|TRBD1|TRBV28|TRBJ2-7
CASSHGTGLHEQYF
TGTGCCAGCAGTCACGGGACAGGGCTCCACGAGCAGTACTTC
>once|-|TRBV11-2|TRBJ2-7
CASSLPVGREQYF
TGTGCCAGCAGCTTACCAGTGGGCCGCGAGCAGTACTTC
>-|TRBD1|TRBV28|TRBJ1-2
CASKPPTGVYGYTF
TGTGCCAGCAAACCTCCGACAGGGGTTTATGGCTACACCTTC
>-|-|TRBV15|TRBJ2-7
CATSSEGKTGIFQEQYF
TGTGCCACCAGCAGTGAAGGAAAGACAGGTATTTTCCAAGAGCAGTACTTC
>once|TRBD1|TRBV23-1|TRBJ1-1
CASSQTPRRGRDPNTEAFF
TGCGCCAGCAGTCAAACCCCACGGAGGGGGCGAGACCCCAACACTGAAGCTTTCTTT
>-|-|TRBV27|TRBJ1-4
CASSPIRGGEKLFF
TGTGCCAGCAGTCCCATCCGGGGGGGGGAAAAACTGTTTTTT
>-|-|TRBV4-2|TRBJ2-1
CASSQVANEQFF
TGTGCCAGCAGCCAAGTAGCGAATGAGCAGTTCTTC
>many|-|TRBV5-6|TRBJ1-2
CASTKTGLYGYTF
TGTGCCAGCACGAAGACAGGATTATATGGCTACACCTTC
>-|-|TRBV7-3|TRBJ2-1
CASSLASSRNEQFF
TGTGCCAGCAGCTTGGCTAGCTCAAGAAATGAGCAGTTCTTC
>once|-|TRBV5-1|TRBJ2-3
CASSLAPAVSTDTQYF
TGCGCCAGCAGCTTGGCCCCAGCGGTTAGCACAGATACGCAGTATTTT
>-|-|TRBV5-4|TRBJ2-7
CASSDGQSYEQYF
TGTGCCAGCAGCGACGGACAGAGCTACGAGCAGTACTTC
>-|-|TRBV2|TRBJ2-1
CASSVRGGGYNEQFF
TGTGCCAGCAGTGTTAGGGGGGGCGGCTACAATGAGCAGTTCTTC
>-|-|TRBV7-9|TRBJ1-5
CASSLEGASNQPQHF
TGTGCCAGCAGCTTAGAAGGGGCGAGCAATCAGCCCCAGCATTTT
>-|-|TRBV28|TRBJ2-7
CASSLLLAGDNSYEQYF
TGTGCCAGCAGTTTATTACTTGCGGGTGACAATTCCTACGAGCAGTACTTC
>-|TRBD1|TRBV10-3|TRBJ2-5
CAISPQGQGRGKTQYF
TGTGCCATCAGTCCACAAGGACAGGGAAGGGGAAAGACCCAGTACTTC
>-|-|TRBV6-5|TRBJ1-2
CASSYRGYGYTF
TGTGCCAGCAGTTACCGGGGGTATGGCTACACCTTC
>-|TRBD2|TRBV7-6|TRBJ2-7
CASRPAGGGEQYF
TGTGCCAGCAGACCCGCCGGCGGGGGCGAGCAGTACTTC
>-|-|TRBV19|TRBJ2-2
CASSMPKALALGTGELFF
TGTGCCAGTAGTATGCCCAAGGCGCTAGCGCTTGGCACCGGGGAGCTGTTTTTT
>-|-|TRBV3-1/TRBV3-2|TRBJ2-6
CASSLQGPGANVLTF
TGTGCCAGCAGCCTTCAGGGTCCCGGGGCCAACGTCCTGACTTTC
>-|-|TRBV6-5|TRBJ1-1
CATLSRQSNTEVFF
TGTGCCACCCTTTCCCGACAGTCGAACACTGAAGTTTTCTTT
>-|TRBD1|TRBV6-2/TRBV6-3|TRBJ1-5
CASSYSGQVLNQPQHF
TGTGCCAGCAGTTACTCGGGACAGGTCTTGAATCAGCCCCAGCATTTT
>-|-|TRBV30|TRBJ1-5
CAWSPRGEQPQHF
TGTGCCTGGAGCCCCAGGGGAGAACAGCCCCAGCATTTT
>-|-|TRBV2|TRBJ1-5
CASSAGEQPQHF
TGTGCCAGCAGCGCTGGGGAGCAGCCCCAGCATTTT
>-|-|TRBV6-2/TRBV6-3|TRBJ2-3
CASSLPGGSTDTQYF
TGTGCCAGCAGTCTACCTGGGGGGAGCACAGATACGCAGTATTTT
>-|-|TRBV29-1|TRBJ2-1
CSAATRFGDEQFF
TGCAGCGCCGCGACTAGATTCGGCGATGAGCAGTTCTTC
>-|TRBD2|TRBV7-6|TRBJ2-2
CASRGSGSEAGELFF
TGTGCCAGCAGAGGGAGCGGGAGTGAAGCCGGGGAGCTGTTTTTT
>-|TRBD1|TRBV2|TRBJ1-6
CASSDGTANSPLHF
TGTGCCAGCAGTGACGGGACAGCCAATTCACCCCTCCACTTT
>-|TRBD2|TRBV3-1/TRBV3-2|TRBJ2-1
CASSHPRGLAGRNEQFF
TGTGCCAGCAGCCATCCCCGGGGTCTAGCGGGACGAAATGAGCAGTTCTTC
>-|-|TRBV27|TRBJ2-3
CASSLGHTDTQYF
TGTGCCAGCAGTTTGGGGCACACAGATACGCAGTATTTT
>-|-|TRBV2|TRBJ2-2
CASSPQTGNTGELFF
TGTGCCAGCAGTCCTCAGACAGGGAACACCGGGGAGCTGTTTTTT
>-|-|TRBV7-8|TRBJ1-2
CASSLVRIHRGRDGYTF
TGTGCCAGCAGCTTAGTCCGGATCCACCGAGGCCGGGATGGCTACACCTTC
>-|TRBD1|TRBV7-9|TRBJ1-1
CASCRDRGYTEAFF
TGTGCCAGCTGCCGGGACAGGGGTTACACTGAAGCTTTCTTT
>-|-|TRBV15|TRBJ1-2
CATSVGTKGRGYTF
TGTGCCACCAGCGTCGGGACAAAGGGCCGTGGCTACACCTTC
>-|TRBD1|TRBV4-2|TRBJ1-5
CASNPEAGGFNQPQHF
TGTGCCAGCAACCCCGAGGCAGGGGGGTTCAATCAGCCCCAGCATTTT
>-|-|TRBV5-6|TRBJ1-6
CASSLPGLGPDNSPLHF
TGTGCCAGCAGCTTGCCCGGCCTGGGGCCAGATAATTCACCCCTCCACTTT
>-|-|TRBV5-1|TRBJ2-7
CASSLEGNEQYF
TGCGCCAGCAGCTTGGAGGGGAACGAGCAGTACTTC
>-|TRBD1|TRBV5-1|TRBJ1-1
CASSSGQGEAFF
TGCGCCAGCAGCTCCGGACAGGGTGAAGCTTTCTTT
>-|TRBD1|TRBV5-6|TRBJ1-2
CASSYGQGAGGYTF
TGTGCCAGCAGCTATGGACAGGGGGCGGGTGGCTACACCTTC